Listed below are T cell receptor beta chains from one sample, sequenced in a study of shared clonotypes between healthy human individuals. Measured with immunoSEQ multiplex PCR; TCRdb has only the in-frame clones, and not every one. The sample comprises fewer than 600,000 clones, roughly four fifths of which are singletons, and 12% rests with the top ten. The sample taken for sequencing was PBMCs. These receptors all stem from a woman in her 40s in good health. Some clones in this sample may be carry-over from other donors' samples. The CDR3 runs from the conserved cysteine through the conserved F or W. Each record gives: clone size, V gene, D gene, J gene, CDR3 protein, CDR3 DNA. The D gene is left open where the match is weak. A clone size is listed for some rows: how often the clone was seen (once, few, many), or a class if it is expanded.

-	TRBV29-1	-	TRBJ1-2	CSVEIGGEDFGYTF	TGCAGCGTTGAAATCGGGGGCGAGGACTTTGGCTACACCTTC
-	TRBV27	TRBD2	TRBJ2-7	CASQPAGSYEQYF	TGTGCCAGCCAGCCAGCGGGATCCTACGAGCAGTACTTC
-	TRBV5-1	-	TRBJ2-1	CASRSAAAYNEQFF	TGCGCCAGCAGATCCGCGGCGGCCTACAATGAGCAGTTCTTC
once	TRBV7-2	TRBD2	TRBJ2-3	CASSLRLARSTDTQYF	TGTGCCAGCAGCTTAAGACTAGCGAGAAGCACAGATACGCAGTATTTT
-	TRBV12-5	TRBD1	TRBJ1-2	CASGGQGAYSGYTF	TGTGCTAGTGGGGGACAGGGGGCTTATAGTGGCTACACCTTC
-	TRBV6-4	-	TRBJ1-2	CASSPEEGSFGYTF	TGTGCCAGCAGCCCCGAGGAGGGGTCCTTTGGCTACACCTTC
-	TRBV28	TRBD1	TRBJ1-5	CASSLWTTGGLSNQPQHF	TGTGCCAGCAGTTTATGGACGACAGGGGGTCTGAGCAATCAGCCCCAGCATTTT
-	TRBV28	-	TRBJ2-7	CASSSQVLYEQYF	TGTGCCAGCAGTTCACAGGTGCTATACGAGCAGTACTTC
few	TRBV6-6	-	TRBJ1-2	CASSDRSYYGYTF	TGTGCCAGCAGCGACAGGTCTTACTATGGCTACACCTTC
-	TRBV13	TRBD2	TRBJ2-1	CASSTGLAKYNEQFF	TGTGCCAGCAGCACTGGACTAGCGAAATACAATGAGCAGTTCTTC
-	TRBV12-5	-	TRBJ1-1	CASGLGNTEAFF	TGTGCTAGTGGTTTGGGGAACACTGAAGCTTTCTTT